These 26 T cell receptor beta chains were sequenced from one sample in a study of human T cells and chemical hapten exposure. One entry per CDR3 protein results from TCRdb running MiXCR on the RACE reads. The data show about 380,000 distinct CDR3 sequences, approximately 4.4% seen once. Time point given: patch test 1, 2 weeks after DPC sensitization. The treatment here: therapeutic diphenylcyclopropenone sensitization with weekly scalp DPC. The material was whole blood, obtained in connection with sensitization to the hapten diphenylcyclopropenone (DPC). The source of these receptors is a woman between 50 and 59 years old with alopecia areata. Some clones in this sample may be carry-over from other donors' samples.

The genes are TRBV7-2 and TRBJ1-5; D remains ambiguous. V shed 1 base and J shed 5 bases, with 15 bases lying between them. This CDR3 has 16 residues. The V gene's germline CDR1 is SGHTA and CDR2 FQGNSA. The CDR3 bases are TGTGCCAGCAGCTTAGGAGCAGGACGGACTTATCAGCCCCAGCATTTT. It translates to CASSLGAGRTYQPQHF.

There are a few counts of this clonotype. V and J are TRBV5-6 and TRBJ1-3, with no clear D. Germline V CDR1 and CDR2: SGHDT, YYEEEE. V was pared by 4 bases and J by 1 base, with 15 bases between. CDR3 length: 16 residues. The CDR3 here is CASSPMTDSSGNTIYF. The CDR3, as DNA: TGTGCCAGCAGCCCCATGACTGATTCTTCTGGAAACACCATATATTTT.

This clonotype showed up many times. This chain uses TRBV14 with TRBJ1-4, with 11 bases that match TRBD1. This CDR3 contains 16 residues. Germline CDR1 reads SGHDN; CDR2 reads FVKESK. The junction had 4 bases not matched to a gene; V was cut back by 4 bases and J by 3 bases. The DNA for the CDR3 is TGTGCCAGCAGCCTGGACAGGGGGCAGGCTAATGAAAAACTGTTTTTT. Its protein is CASSLDRGQANEKLFF.

This sequence joins TRBV11-2 and TRBJ2-2; D is possibly TRBD1 (6 bases). The germline gives CDR1 SGHAT, CDR2 FQNNGV. CDR3 length equals 13 residues. V lost 6 bases and J 4 bases, leaving 9 bases between the germline ends. In nucleotides, the CDR3 is TGTGCCAGCAGTCGACAGGCCACCGGGGAGCTGTTTTTT. Translated: CASSRQATGELFF.

This clonotype was recorded many times. The chain couples TRBV3-1 to TRBJ1-1; a weak D match, TRBD1 (5 bases). The V gene's germline CDR1 is LGHDT and CDR2 YNNKEL (reference sequence). The CDR3 has 14 amino acids. Trimming took 4 bases from V and 2 from J, leaving 11 bases between them. CDR3 coding DNA: TGTGCCAGCAGCCCTTACCGGGACAACACTGAAGCTTTCTTT. Protein sequence: CASSPYRDNTEAFF.

This clonotype has a count of ten or more. V and J are TRBV27 and TRBJ2-2; D ambiguous. Per the germline V gene, CDR1 is MNHEY and CDR2 is SMNVEV (reference sequence). This CDR3 is built from 16 residues. V lost 3 bases and J 0 bases, leaving 11 bases between the germline ends. The CDR3 DNA follows: TGTGCCAGCAGTTTTGAGATAGGCCCGAACACCGGGGAGCTGTTTTTT. Translated, it gives CASSFEIGPNTGELFF.

This sequence joins TRBV28 and TRBJ2-7, with D unclear. Germline lookup yields CDR1 MDHEN and CDR2 SYDVKM. V shed 0 bases and J shed 6 bases, with 9 bases lying between them. The CDR3 runs 13 residues. The CDR3, as DNA: TGTGCCAGCAGTTTATGGGTAGGAAGCGAGCAGTACTTC. Amino acid sequence: CASSLWVGSEQYF. The full variable domain, completed using reference TRBV28 and TRBJ2-7, is DVKVTQSSRYLVKRTGEKVFLECVQDMDHENMFWYRQDPGLGLRLIYFSYDVKMKEKGDIPEGYSVSREKKERFSLILESASTNQTSMYLCASSLWVGSEQYFGPGTRLTVT.

The V call is TRBV7-8, the J call TRBJ2-7, with 13 bases identical to TRBD2. CDR3 length: 17 amino acids. With V trimmed by 5 bases and J by 2 bases, 9 bases remained unmatched. CDR1 and CDR2 (germline): SGHVS, FQNEAQ. CDR3 coding DNA: TGTGCCAGCAGCCCGGGGACTAGCGGGATTCTGACCTACGAGCAGTACTTC. Residues: CASSPGTSGILTYEQYF.

This clonotype has at least ten counts. The CDR3 DNA reads TGTGCCAGCAGCCGGGACAGGTCTGGGTACGAGCAGTACTTC. Translated: CASSRDRSGYEQYF. This chain uses TRBV6-1 with TRBJ2-7, with TRBD1 matching 8 bases. This CDR3 is 14 amino acids long. From germline, CDR1 is MNHNS and CDR2 SASEGT. The ends lost 6 bases at V and 4 bases at J; junction bases unmatched: 8.

This clonotype occurred many times. V gene TRBV12-3 or TRBV12-4 combines with J gene TRBJ1-1; D ambiguous. CDR3 length equals 14 residues. Trimming removed 3 bases from V and 0 bases from J, with 8 bases in between. CDR3 residues: CASSFDGLNTEAFF. The CDR3 coding sequence is TGTGCCAGCAGTTTTGACGGGTTGAACACTGAAGCTTTCTTT.

A few counts support this clonotype. This chain connects TRBV12-3 or TRBV12-4 to TRBJ2-7; D gene ambiguous. The CDR3 consists of 13 residues. V was clipped by 2 bases and J by 3 bases, with 8 bases between them. The CDR3 is CASSLLSSYEQYF. CDR3 bases: TGTGCCAGCAGTTTATTAAGCAGCTACGAGCAGTACTTC.

This clonotype was counted many times. The chain employs TRBV19 and TRBJ1-2; unclear D gene. The CDR3 spans 15 residues. The germline V gene encodes CDR1 LNHDA and CDR2 SQIVND (reference sequence). The V end was cut by 7 bases, the J end by 7 bases, with 22 bases between. CDR3 sequence reads: CASTVSVDGWGGYTF. The DNA of the CDR3 is TGTGCCAGTACCGTTTCGGTTGACGGTTGGGGTGGCTACACCTTC.

Many counts were recorded for this clonotype. The gene calls are TRBV7-2 and TRBJ2-7; no clear D gene. The germline gives CDR1 SGHTA, CDR2 FQGNSA. The CDR3 runs 14 residues. Trimming removed 1 base from V and 2 bases from J, with 9 bases in between. The CDR3 DNA reads TGTGCCAGCAGCTTAGGATGGGGAACCTACGAGCAGTACTTC. The encoded protein is CASSLGWGTYEQYF.

In its sample, this clonotype was seen many times. The J gene is TRBJ2-7, the V gene TRBV7-6; D gene ambiguous. The CDR3 spans 11 residues. V was pared by 2 bases and J by 5 bases, with 4 bases between. The germline gives CDR1 SGHVS, CDR2 FNYEAQ. The CDR3 is CASSLNDEQYF. In DNA, the CDR3 is TGTGCCAGCAGCTTAAATGACGAGCAGTACTTC.

This chain links TRBV20-1 with TRBJ2-7, with 7 bases fitting TRBD1. With V trimmed by 6 bases and J by 2 bases, 10 bases remained unmatched. Germline-derived CDR1 and CDR2 are DFQATT and SNEGSKA (reference sequence). The CDR3 has 14 residues. The CDR3 DNA reads as TGCAGTGCGGGCCGTCCGGGACAGACCTACGAGCAGTACTTC. It is translated as CSAGRPGQTYEQYF.

The rearrangement links TRBV4-2 to TRBJ2-3; 9 nucleotides agree with TRBD2. The CDR3 is 16 amino acids. The germline CDR1 and CDR2 sequences are LGHNA and YNFKEQ. V lost 3 bases to trimming and J lost 2 bases; unmatched junction nucleotides: 6. The CDR3 DNA follows: TGTGCCAGCAGCCAGGATAGCGGGGGAGACACAGATACGCAGTATTTT. Translation: CASSQDSGGDTDTQYF.

The gene calls are TRBV12-3 or TRBV12-4 and TRBJ2-2, with a tentative D call TRBD1 (5 bases). This CDR3 spans 12 amino acids. The V and J ends lost 11 bases and 5 bases respectively, with 12 bases between them. In nucleotides, the CDR3 is TGTGCCGCAAAGTCAGGGACCGGGGAGCTGTTTTTT. This gives the protein CAAKSGTGELFF.

This clonotype was seen at least ten times. The rearrangement joins TRBV6-4 to TRBJ1-2, with D unclear. Trimming left V 5 bases short and J 4 bases short, with 11 bases between. CDR1 is MRHNA, CDR2 SNTAGT, per germline. The CDR3 sequence is 13 residues long. The CDR3 DNA reads TGTGCCAGCAGTTCCGACGCTGGCTATGGCTACACCTTC. Its translation: CASSSDAGYGYTF.

This clonotype was picked up a small number of times. The rearrangement uses TRBV29-1 and TRBJ1-2; 8 bases match TRBD1. Germline assignment: CDR1 SQVTM and CDR2 ANQGSEA. The CDR3 has 13 amino acids. V lost 3 bases, J lost 2 bases, and 2 bases stayed unmatched. CDR3 sequence (DNA): TGCAGCGTTGAGACAGGGGACAACTATGGCTACACCTTC. Translating it yields CSVETGDNYGYTF.

This clonotype has ten or more counts. This chain uses TRBV9 with TRBJ2-1; 8 bases match TRBD2. CDR3 length: 16 amino acids. Germline CDR1 and CDR2: SGDLS and YYNGEE. V trimming: 0 bases; J trimming: 5 bases; junction bases outside the gene matches: 7. The CDR3 coding sequence is TGTGCCAGCAGCGTAGCGGCTAGCGGGTCCCACAATGAGCAGTTCTTC. It translates to CASSVAASGSHNEQFF.

This clonotype appeared many times. V usage is TRBV6-5 and J usage is TRBJ2-7; D is uncertain. In germline, CDR1 is MNHEY, CDR2 SVGAGI. The CDR3 extends over 14 amino acids. Trimming left V 4 bases short and J 3 bases short, with 13 bases between. The CDR3: CASSSTVRGYEQYF. The CDR3 DNA reads as TGTGCCAGCAGTTCCACGGTCCGCGGCTACGAGCAGTACTTC.

This clonotype showed up just a few times. V and J are TRBV6-5 and TRBJ1-2; D perhaps matches TRBD1 (6 bases). CDR3 length: 15 amino acids. CDR1 and CDR2 from the germline V gene are MNHEY and SVGAGI. Trimming pared 0 bases from V and 3 bases from J, leaving 11 bases between. CDR3 loop: CASSYSLDRDYGYTF. The CDR3 DNA follows: TGTGCCAGCAGTTACTCCTTGGACAGAGACTATGGCTACACCTTC.

The rearrangement uses TRBV4-2 and TRBJ1-2, with 7 bases aligning to TRBD1. V shed 3 bases and J 6 bases; nucleotides not matched to a gene: 7. Germline CDR1 and CDR2: LGHNA and YNFKEQ. The CDR3 runs 14 residues. CDR3 region: CASSHPFGQDGYTF. CDR3 coding DNA: TGTGCCAGCAGCCATCCCTTTGGACAGGATGGCTACACCTTC.

This chain links TRBV20-1 with TRBJ2-4; 10 bases agree with TRBD2. The V segment lost 3 bases and the J segment 6 bases; nucleotides outside the gene matches: 5. The CDR3 covers 14 residues. Germline V gives CDR1 DFQATT, CDR2 SNEGSKA (reference sequence). CDR3: CSARSSGGGNIQYF. CDR3 coding DNA: TGCAGTGCTAGGTCTAGCGGGGGTGGAAACATTCAGTACTTC.

This clonotype was detected ten times or more. The chain is built from TRBV18 and TRBJ1-3, with D uncertain. Germline CDR1 KGHSH, CDR2 LQKENI. V lost 0 bases and J 0 bases, leaving 9 bases between the germline ends. CDR3 size: 16 residues. DNA of the CDR3: TGTGCCAGCTCACCACCGGGAACAGCCTCTGGAAACACCATATATTTT. Translation: CASSPPGTASGNTIYF.

In its sample, this clonotype was seen many times. The chain recombines TRBV20-1 with TRBJ2-7; 13 bases line up with TRBD2. The junction had 6 bases not matched to a gene; V was cut back by 5 bases and J by 2 bases. The CDR3 sequence is 15 residues long. The germline V gene has CDR1 DFQATT and CDR2 SNEGSKA (reference sequence). CDR3 in amino acids: CSASTGTSGAYEQYF. The CDR3 DNA sequence: TGCAGTGCTTCCACTGGGACTAGCGGGGCCTACGAGCAGTACTTC.